This T cell receptor (beta chain) stems from a study of tissue T cells after allogeneic stem cell transplantation. V shed 4 bases and J 3 bases; nucleotides not matched to a gene: 6. Germline CDR1 reads GTSNPN; CDR2 reads SVGIG (reference sequence). The CDR3 has 14 residues. Worth noting for this clone: Antigen unknown.

Notes on the study in general: Few T cell clones were shared across patients, but motif clusters showed tissue-specific shared signatures.

Assay: immunoSEQ multiplex PCR; the TCRdb copy retains only in-frame clones and omits some. This table has some 25,000 clones, around 79% appearing once. The origin of this receptor is a female donor older than 55 with lung cancer. The rearrangement joins TRBV30 to TRBJ2-7; 10 bases are a match to TRBD1. The sequences come from tissue from the ileum, collected at autopsy. The CDR3 nucleotides are TGTGCCTGGAAACCTGGGACAGGGGTCTACGAGCAGTACTTC. Translation gives CAWKPGTGVYEQYF.